One sample yielded the 8 T cell receptor beta chains listed below, sequenced in a study of CD8+ T cells in alopecia areata. cDNA reverse transcribed from extracted RNA served as the sequencing template. Method: immunoSEQ multiplex PCR; TCRdb's copy keeps in-frame clones and lacks some. The sample has over 150,000 clones, over 50% seen once; the top ten hold approximately 15%. The sequenced sample was CD4+ T cells sorted from blood, obtained at week 0. The source is a human donor with alopecia areata.

V usage is TRBV20-1 and J usage is TRBJ2-5; D call uncertain. Trimming stripped 3 bases from V and 4 bases from J, with 6 bases between. Germline assignment: CDR1 DFQATT and CDR2 SNEGSKA (reference sequence). The CDR3 covers 11 residues. This CDR3 is CSASDRETQYF. In nucleotides, the CDR3 is TGCAGTGCTAGCGATAGAGAGACCCAGTACTTC.

The sample holds a few counts of this clone. The chain is built from TRBV5-1 and TRBJ1-2; no clear D gene. Germline V lookup: CDR1 SGHRS, CDR2 YFSETQ. The ends were cut back, 4 bases at V and 4 bases at J, with 8 bases in the middle. This CDR3 has 12 residues. In DNA, the CDR3 is TGCGCCAGCAGCGCGGACCTCTATGGCTACACCTTC. Its protein product is CASSADLYGYTF.

This clone occurred once. The sample contains more than one DNA sequence encoding this CDR3. The chain combines TRBV5-6 with TRBJ2-7; the match to TRBD1 covers 10 bases. V dropped 0 bases and J dropped 4; count of bases not matched to a gene: 1. Germline CDR1 reads SGHDT; CDR2 reads YYEEEE. This CDR3 is built from 14 residues. The CDR3 DNA reads as TGTGCCAGCAGCTTGGGACAGGGGGCTTACGAGCAGTACTTC. It encodes CASSLGQGAYEQYF.

Only a few counts were recorded for this clone. The chain combines TRBV27 with TRBJ1-1, with 9 positions matching TRBD1. With 5 bases clipped from V and 4 bases from J, the junction kept 8 bases outside the gene matches. CDR1 is MNHEY, CDR2 SMNVEV, per germline (reference sequence). The CDR3 spans 15 residues. Written as DNA, the CDR3 is TGTGCCAGCAGTAAAACAGGGGGCTATCGCACTGAAGCTTTCTTT. Its translation: CASSKTGGYRTEAFF.

This clone has more than one count but fewer than ten. As DNA, the CDR3 is TGTGCCAGCAGCTTAGGGGGCTCAGATACGCAGTATTTT. This translates into CASSLGGSDTQYF. The chain links TRBV7-2 to TRBJ2-3, with a possible D match to TRBD1 (5 bases). Germline V gene sequence: CDR1 SGHTA, CDR2 FQGNSA. Trimming took 1 base from V and 4 from J, leaving 6 bases between them. The CDR3 length is 13 residues. Using reference TRBV7-2 and TRBJ2-3 for the parts outside the CDR3, the full variable domain is GAGVSQSPSNKVTEKGKDVELRCDPISGHTALYWYRQSLGQGLEFLIYFQGNSAPDKSGLPSDRFSAERTGGSVSTLTIQRTQQEDSAVYLCASSLGGSDTQYFGPGTRLTVL.

This sequence joins TRBV15 and TRBJ1-5; 7 bases match TRBD1. V shed 6 bases, J shed 6 bases, and the junction held 8 bases outside the gene matches. Germline CDR1 LNHNV, CDR2 YYDKDF (reference sequence). The CDR3 runs 14 residues. The CDR3 loop reads CATRTKGAGQPQHF. The CDR3 DNA follows: TGTGCCACCAGGACGAAGGGGGCGGGTCAGCCCCAGCATTTT.

This clone occurred a few times. The chain uses TRBV29-1 and TRBJ2-2, with TRBD2 as a possible D gene (5 bases). The V end lost 4 bases, the J end lost 1 base, and 10 bases lay between the germline ends. The CDR3 contains 14 residues. CDR1 and CDR2 from the germline V gene are SQVTM and ANQGSEA. The CDR3 loop reads CSVAGKGNTGELFF. The DNA of the CDR3 is TGCAGCGTTGCCGGGAAAGGGAACACCGGGGAGCTGTTTTTT.

The V and J genes are TRBV5-6 and TRBJ2-7; no firm D call. With 0 bases removed from V and 0 bases from J, the gap between germline ends came to 7 bases. The CDR3 sequence is 14 residues long. CDR1 and CDR2 (germline): SGHDT, YYEEEE. The chain's CDR3 is CASSLVGISYEQYF. The CDR3 coding sequence is TGTGCCAGCAGCTTGGTGGGGATCTCCTACGAGCAGTACTTC.